This T cell receptor beta chain is from a study of tumor-infiltrating lymphocytes in primary liver carcinoma. As for the study in general: Stage T1-T3 N0M0 tumors spanned roughly 4.2 to 10 cm.

RNA and DNA were co-extracted from around 20-30 mg of unsorted bulk tissue. Each tumor had five separate regions sampled. As concerns this clonotype: Its cognate antigen is unknown. The junction departs from germline at one end; a sequencing error may be responsible.

General study points: A small share of top clones, only about 7.5-25%, was found in all five tumor regions. Tumor tissue displayed a significantly greater top-250-clone fraction than blood (p = 0.039).

Germline V lookup: CDR1 MDHEN, CDR2 SYDVKM. CDR3 length: 17 amino acids. The investigators made TCR beta cDNA from roughly 460 ng total RNA, using a constant-region primer. Each TCR beta library was derived from three nested multiplex PCR rounds that employed slightly modified ARM-PCR. The opening two PCR rounds, 10 cycles each, paired TRBV1-TRBV30 forward primers with a C-beta reverse primer. In TCRdb, the multiplex PCR reads were re-called with MiXCR into one record per CDR3 protein. The sample includes fewer than 75,000 distinct CDR3 sequences, roughly two thirds of them seen just once. This chain links TRBV28 with TRBJ2-6; D tentatively fits TRBD1 or TRBD2 (6 bases each). This TCR was sampled from a man in his forties with primary liver carcinoma and hepatitis B virus infection. The sample comprised liver tumor tissue from sampling region 4. The subset is: tumor region T4, right-lateral pole. CDR3 sequence (DNA): TGTGCCAGCAGCCGTTCTTTGGGGGGCGCTGGTGCCAACGTCCTGACTTTC. Residues: CASSRSLGGAGANVLTF.